This T cell receptor beta chain originates from a study of shared clonotypes between healthy human individuals. Whole-study results and caveats: Owing to a small donor count, the genetic and exposure-history diversity represented was limited.

TCRdb's table, derived via immunoSEQ multiplex PCR, lists solely in-frame clones and lacks some. This table holds roughly 2.6 million clones, approximately 92% found once. Trimming shortened V by 4 bases and J by 3 bases, and 15 bases separated the two germline ends. CDR3 length: 16 amino acids. Germline V gene data show CDR1 as MGHRA and CDR2 as YSYEKL. A remark on this clone: Its antigen remains unknown.

This clonotype originated in a man aged 18-30 years in good health. The chain uses TRBV4-1 and TRBJ1-4; the D gene is possibly TRBD1 (5 bases). Sequenced input: naive CD4+ T cells sorted from blood. Documented subset: CD45RA+ positively selected. The CDR3 region is CASSPQGQLANEKLFF. The CDR3 bases are TGCGCCAGCAGCCCCCAGGGTCAGTTGGCTAATGAAAAACTGTTTTTT.